The text below deals with one T cell receptor (beta chain). The target antigen is unknown. Primers: 60 Vbeta forward and 13 Jbeta reverse. Clones were sequenced by immunoSEQ multiplex PCR, and TCRdb holds only the in-frame ones, with some missing. Counted here are some 130,000 clones, approximately 61% occurring once; the ten biggest clones make up approximately 1.5%. The sample is drawn from a study of cytomegalovirus exposure and HLA in healthy donors. Study as a whole: A prior study identified just under 120 million unique TCR beta sequences from 200 million or so T cells. The study, taken as a whole, reports: Roughly even sequencing depth across donors was the assumption behind the presence/absence analyses. What TCR beta sequences reportedly achieved was accurate prediction of HLA-A and HLA-B alleles in most subjects.

The sequencing sample was made of PBMCs. This receptor was identified in a man in his thirties or forties in good health and CMV-seropositive.

The CDR3 DNA is TGTGCCAGCAGCCAGGGCACAGCAAACTATGGCTACACCTTC. Protein: CASSQGTANYGYTF. The chain is built from TRBV4-2 and TRBJ1-2; no reliable D call. CDR1 is LGHNA, CDR2 YNFKEQ, per germline. The V and J ends lost 3 bases and 2 bases respectively, with 10 bases between them. This CDR3 has 14 amino acids.